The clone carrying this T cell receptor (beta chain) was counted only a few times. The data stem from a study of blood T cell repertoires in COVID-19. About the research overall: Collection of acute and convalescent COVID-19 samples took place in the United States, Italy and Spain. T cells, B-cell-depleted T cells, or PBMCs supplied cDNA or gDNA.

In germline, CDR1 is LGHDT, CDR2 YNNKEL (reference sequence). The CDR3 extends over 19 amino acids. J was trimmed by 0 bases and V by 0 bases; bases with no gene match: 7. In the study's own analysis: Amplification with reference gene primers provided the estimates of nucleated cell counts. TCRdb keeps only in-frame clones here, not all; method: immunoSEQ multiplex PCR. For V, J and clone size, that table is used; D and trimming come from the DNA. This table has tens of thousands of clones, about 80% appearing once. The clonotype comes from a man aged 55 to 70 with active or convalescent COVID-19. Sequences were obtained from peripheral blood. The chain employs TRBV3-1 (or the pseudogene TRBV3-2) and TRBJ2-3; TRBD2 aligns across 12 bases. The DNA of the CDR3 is TGTGCCAGCAGCCAAGATCGGCCTAGCGGGGGGGGAAGCACAGATACGCAGTATTTT. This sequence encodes CASSQDRPSGGGSTDTQYF.